The next 16 T cell receptor beta chains were all read from a single sample in a study of blood T cells in healthy people across ages (dated by TCRdb to 2015 to 2017). The library relied on 5' RACE. The listed sequencing device is Illumina HiSeq 2500. A second about 7 to 11 cycle PCR used a sample-barcoded 5' primer and a J-beta primer mix. TCRdb trimmed the raw reads at Q25, called clones with MiXCR and kept productive beta chains. Every entry covers one CDR3 protein and lists the most common genes and DNA from its rows. This sample holds some 780,000 distinct CDR3 sequences; 56% were observed only once. Jointly, the top ten make up more than 25% of the sample. The sequenced sample consisted of blood. The receptor source for this set is a man between 35 and 55 years old in good health.

The chain has TRBV10-3 and TRBJ2-7; TRBD2 aligns across 9 bases. Germline V CDR1 and CDR2: ENHRY, SYGVKD. The CDR3 totals 14 residues. The J segment lost 5 bases and the V segment lost 4 bases, leaving 6 bases of the junction unmatched. CDR3 loop: CAISGLAGIDEQYF. CDR3 DNA sequence: TGTGCCATCAGTGGGCTAGCGGGGATCGACGAGCAGTACTTC.

This clonotype has just a few counts. The gene calls are TRBV6-2 or TRBV6-3 and TRBJ2-7; D may be TRBD1 (6 bases). Germline CDR1 is MNHEY and CDR2 is SVGEGT. V was shortened by 2 bases and J by 5 bases, with 13 bases between the two germline ends. The CDR3 totals 14 residues. The chain's CDR3 is CASSYTGTFNEQYF. The CDR3 DNA sequence: TGTGCCAGCAGTTACACCGGGACATTCAACGAGCAGTACTTC.

The V gene is TRBV29-1, the J gene TRBJ2-1; 10 bases fit TRBD2. The tail of the sequence fits TRBJ2-7 better, so the J call may be wrong. The CDR3 contains 15 residues. Germline loops: CDR1 SQVTM, CDR2 ANQGSEA. The CDR3 sequence is CSVDFLAGVYNEQYF. DNA of the CDR3: TGCAGCGTTGATTTCCTAGCGGGGGTCTACAATGAGCAGTACTTC.

With regard to this clonotype: One junction end does not reproduce the germline sequence, and a read error may be involved. The rearrangement joins TRBV5-1 to TRBJ2-1; 9 bases map to TRBD2. The CDR3 covers 14 residues. Germline V gene lookup returns CDR1 SGHRS and CDR2 YFSETQ. The CDR3 here is CAGSLRGGPNEQFF. The CDR3 coding sequence is TGCGCCGGCAGCTTGCGGGGGGGACCCAATGAGCAGTTCTTC.

This clonotype appeared a single time. The gene calls are TRBV20-1 and TRBJ2-5; no clear D. Deletions cut 5 bases from V and 4 bases from J, with 20 bases between. The CDR3 loop spans 15 amino acids. Germline-derived CDR1 and CDR2 are DFQATT and SNEGSKA (reference sequence). CDR3 sequence: CSAHALDEQRETQYF. The CDR3 DNA sequence: TGCAGTGCTCATGCACTGGACGAGCAGCGAGAGACCCAGTACTTC.

The genes are TRBV20-1 and TRBJ2-5, with 8 bases lining up with TRBD2. The J call could be wrong; TRBJ2-4 is a better fit for the DNA end. Germline-derived CDR1 and CDR2 are DFQATT and SNEGSKA (reference sequence). CDR3 length: 14 residues. The CDR3 sequence is CSASPIASGNIQYF. The CDR3 DNA reads TGCAGTGCTAGCCCAATCGCTAGCGGGAACATTCAGTACTTC.

The rearrangement links TRBV27 to TRBJ2-3; D might be TRBD2 (5 bases). Trimming took 4 bases from V and 5 from J, leaving 16 bases between them. The CDR3 sequence is 15 residues long. Germline CDR1 and CDR2: MNHEY and SMNVEV (reference sequence). In nucleotides, the CDR3 is TGTGCCAGCAGTTCCTCGGGGTCCGTCGGAGATACGCAGTATTTT. Residues: CASSSSGSVGDTQYF.

Worth noting for this clonotype: Its ends do not fully match the called genes, so a read error is possible. This sequence joins TRBV2 and TRBJ2-3; no clear D gene. Per the germline V gene, CDR1 is SNHLY and CDR2 is FYNNEI. The CDR3 consists of 14 residues. The CDR3 DNA is TGTGCCGGCAGTGGTCAGGCCTTCGGGGATACGCAGTATTTT. Amino acid sequence: CAGSGQAFGDTQYF.

A few counts support this clonotype. The rearrangement joins TRBV20-1 to TRBJ2-1; 9 nucleotides agree with TRBD2. This CDR3 has 13 residues. V dropped 5 bases and J dropped 8; count of bases not matched to a gene: 7. Germline lookup yields CDR1 DFQATT and CDR2 SNEGSKA (reference sequence). The CDR3 nucleotides read TGCAGTGCTCCTCTAGCGGGGTCGTATGAGCAGTTCTTC. Residues: CSAPLAGSYEQFF.

V gene TRBV7-9 combines with J gene TRBJ2-1; 10 bases are a match to TRBD1. Germline trimming cut 6 bases from V and 12 bases from J; bases unmatched to any gene: 11. Germline loops: CDR1 SEHNR, CDR2 FQNEAQ (reference sequence). This CDR3 has 14 amino acids. The CDR3 spells CASSQPGQGLRQFF. The DNA for the CDR3 is TGTGCCAGCAGTCAACCGGGACAGGGGCTCAGGCAGTTCTTC.

The chain joins TRBV20-1 to TRBJ2-7; 9 positions agree with TRBD1. Germline assignment: CDR1 DFQATT and CDR2 SNEGSKA (reference sequence). The CDR3 has 15 residues. The trim removed 0 bases at V and 4 bases at J, leaving 7 bases unmatched. This CDR3 is CSARDPGTGKYEQYF. CDR3 sequence (DNA): TGCAGTGCTAGAGACCCCGGGACAGGGAAATACGAGCAGTACTTC.

This chain joins TRBV7-2 and TRBJ2-7; 10 nucleotides agree with TRBD2. This CDR3 has 15 amino acids. Per germline, CDR1 SGHTA and CDR2 FQGNSA. After removal of 5 bases from V and 1 base from J, the junction contained 5 bases not matched to a gene. In DNA form, the CDR3 reads TGTGCCAGCAGCCGAGGACTAGCGGAGTCCTACGAGCAGTACTTC. This translates into CASSRGLAESYEQYF.

The chain carries TRBV12-3 or TRBV12-4 and TRBJ2-4; no clear D. Gene TRBJ2-7 matches the end of the DNA better, so the J call may be wrong. This CDR3 contains 13 residues. The CDR3 DNA follows: TGTGCCAGCAGTTCAAGTTCTTTCTACGAGCAGTACTTC. It encodes CASSSSSFYEQYF.

With respect to this clonotype: Relative to the germline gene, one junction end is altered; a read error may explain this. This chain connects TRBV7-3 to TRBJ2-1; D gene uncertain. This CDR3 has 13 residues. Germline V gene data show CDR1 as SGHTA and CDR2 as FQGTGA. The CDR3 nucleotides are TGTGCCAGCAGTTTAAACAGCTACAATGAGCAGTTCTTC. Translated: CASSLNSYNEQFF.

The gene calls are TRBV24-1 and TRBJ2-7; unclear D gene. This CDR3 region has 15 residues. The V and J ends lost 0 bases and 5 bases respectively, with 13 bases between them. The V gene's germline CDR1 is KGHDR and CDR2 SFDVKD. Written as DNA, the CDR3 is TGTGCCACCAGTGATTTGCAAATCTCGTGGAACGAGCAGTACTTC. Amino acid sequence: CATSDLQISWNEQYF.

The rearrangement uses TRBV20-1 and TRBJ2-3; D is possibly TRBD1 or TRBD2 (5 bases each). The ends were cut back, 1 base at V and 6 bases at J, with 5 bases in the middle. CDR3 length: 11 amino acids. The germline V gene encodes CDR1 DFQATT and CDR2 SNEGSKA (reference sequence). CDR3 residues: CSARGGDTQYF. For the CDR3, the DNA is TGCAGTGCTAGAGGGGGGGATACGCAGTATTTT.